This T cell receptor (beta chain) comes out of a study of radiotherapy plus CTLA-4 blockade in lung cancer. TCRdb's copy holds only in-frame clones and misses some; the assay was immunoSEQ multiplex PCR. The sample carries 89,000 or so clones, more than 75% recorded once. The CDR3 runs to 13 residues. V gave up 5 bases and J gave up 7 bases; unmatched junction bases: 8. Germline V gene lookup returns CDR1 KGHSH and CDR2 LQKENI. Regarding this clone: No antigen is known for it.

Study-level points and caveats: Expansion of tumor-derived TCR clones was observed in blood after radiotherapy plus ipilimumab.

This receptor was obtained from a human donor with non-small cell lung cancer who had a partial response to radiotherapy plus ipilimumab. The chain links TRBV18 to TRBJ2-7, with 7 bases aligning to TRBD2. Material: peripheral blood, obtained from a patient treated with radiotherapy plus ipilimumab. CDR3 region: CASSRAGEREQYF. The DNA for the CDR3 is TGTGCCAGCTCAAGGGCGGGAGAACGAGAGCAGTACTTC.